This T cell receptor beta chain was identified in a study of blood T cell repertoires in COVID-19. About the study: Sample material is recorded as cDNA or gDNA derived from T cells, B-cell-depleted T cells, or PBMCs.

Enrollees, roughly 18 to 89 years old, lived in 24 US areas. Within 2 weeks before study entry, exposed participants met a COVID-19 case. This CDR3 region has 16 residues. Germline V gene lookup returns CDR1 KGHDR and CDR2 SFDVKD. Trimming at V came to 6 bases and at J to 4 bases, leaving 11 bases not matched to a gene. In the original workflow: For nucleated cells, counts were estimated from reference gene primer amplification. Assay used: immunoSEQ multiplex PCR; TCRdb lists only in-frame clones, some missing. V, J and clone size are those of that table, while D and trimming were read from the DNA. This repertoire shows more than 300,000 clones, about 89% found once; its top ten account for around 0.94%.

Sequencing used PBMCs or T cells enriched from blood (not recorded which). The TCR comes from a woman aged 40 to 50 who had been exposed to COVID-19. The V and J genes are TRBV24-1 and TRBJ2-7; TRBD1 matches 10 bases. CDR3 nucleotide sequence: TGTGCCACCAGTTCCCAACCGGGACAGGGGTTGTACGAGCAGTACTTC. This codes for CATSSQPGQGLYEQYF.